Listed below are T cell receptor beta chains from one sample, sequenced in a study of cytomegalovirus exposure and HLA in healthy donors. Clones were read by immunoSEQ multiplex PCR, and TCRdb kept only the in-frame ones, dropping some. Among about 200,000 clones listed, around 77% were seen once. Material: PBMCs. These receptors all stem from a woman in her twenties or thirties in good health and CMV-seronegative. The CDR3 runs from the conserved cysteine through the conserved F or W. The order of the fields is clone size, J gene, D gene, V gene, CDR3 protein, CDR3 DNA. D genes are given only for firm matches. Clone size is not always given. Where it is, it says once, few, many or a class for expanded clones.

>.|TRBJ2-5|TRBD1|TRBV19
CASGTGAGETQYF
TGTGCCAGTGGGACAGGGGCAGGGGAGACCCAGTACTTC
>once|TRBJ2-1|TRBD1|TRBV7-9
CASSSGQDPTSEQFF
TGTGCCAGCAGCTCGGGACAGGACCCTACTAGTGAGCAGTTCTTC
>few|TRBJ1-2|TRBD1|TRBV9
CASSVDRGQYGYTF
TGTGCCAGCAGCGTAGACAGGGGGCAATATGGCTACACCTTC
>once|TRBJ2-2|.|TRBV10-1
CASSQGPGELFF
TGCGCCAGTTCCCAGGGCCCCGGGGAGCTGTTTTTT
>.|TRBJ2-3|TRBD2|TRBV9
CAVAGGPTDTQYF
TGTGCCGTCGCGGGGGGGCCTACAGATACGCAGTATTTT
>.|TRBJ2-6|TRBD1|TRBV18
CASSPLKQGVVNVLTF
TGTGCCAGCTCACCCCTTAAACAGGGGGTAGTCAACGTCCTGACTTTC
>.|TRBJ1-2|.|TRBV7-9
CASSSIQGVAGYTF
TGTGCCAGCAGCTCTATTCAGGGTGTGGCTGGCTACACCTTC
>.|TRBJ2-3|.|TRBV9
CASSVEGGITDTQYF
TGTGCCAGCAGCGTAGAGGGGGGGATCACAGATACGCAGTATTTT
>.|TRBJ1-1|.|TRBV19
CASSISRGYTEAFF
TGTGCCAGTAGTATTAGCCGGGGGTACACTGAAGCTTTCTTT
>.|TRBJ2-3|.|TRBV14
CASSQGDWRFTDTQYF
TGTGCCAGCAGCCAAGGCGACTGGCGATTCACAGATACGCAGTATTTT
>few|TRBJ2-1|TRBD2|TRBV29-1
CSVVRGGNEQFF
TGCAGCGTTGTTCGGGGGGGGAATGAGCAGTTCTTC